This T cell receptor (beta chain) appears in the sequencing data of a study of T-cell reconstitution after alpha-beta-depleted transplantation in children. Study results and caveats: Roughly two months post-transplant, alpha-beta T cells reportedly originated from several hundred graft clones that had expanded. T-cell numbers and diversity, one year after transplant, stemmed largely from T cells that were newly produced.

Unique molecular identifiers were incorporated during preparation of the TCRbeta library. TCRdb analysed the PCR reads with MiXCR anew, one entry per CDR3 protein. The sample has 500,000 to 650,000 distinct CDR3 sequences, 10% to 12% seen once. V was clipped by 2 bases and J by 3 bases; unmatched bases: 5. The CDR3 extends over 15 amino acids. CDR1 is MDHEN, CDR2 SYDVKM, per germline. Many counts were recorded for this clonotype. Its specificity is unknown. V gene TRBV28 combines with J gene TRBJ2-7; 9 nucleotides align to TRBD2. The sample in question was PBMCs, mostly from graft donor cells, obtained 180 days after TCRalphabeta/CD19-depleted stem cell transplant. The clonotype comes from a female patient between 2 and 15 years old who had a stem cell transplant for aplastic anemia, so the T cells may come from the graft donor. The CDR3 DNA follows: TGTGCCAGCAGTTTAAGAGGGACTAGCTTCTACGAGCAGTACTTC. It yields the protein CASSLRGTSFYEQYF.